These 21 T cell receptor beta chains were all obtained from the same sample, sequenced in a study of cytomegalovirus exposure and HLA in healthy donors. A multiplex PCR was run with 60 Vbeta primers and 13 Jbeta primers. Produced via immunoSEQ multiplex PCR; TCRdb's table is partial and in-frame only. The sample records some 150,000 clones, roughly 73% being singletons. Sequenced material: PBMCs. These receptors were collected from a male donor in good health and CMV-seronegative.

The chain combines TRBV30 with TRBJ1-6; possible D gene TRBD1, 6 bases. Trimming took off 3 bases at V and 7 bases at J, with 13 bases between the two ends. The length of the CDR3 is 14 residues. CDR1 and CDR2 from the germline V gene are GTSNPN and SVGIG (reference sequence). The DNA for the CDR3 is TGTGCCTGGAGCCGCCCAGGGGTGAATTCACCCCTCCACTTT. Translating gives CAWSRPGVNSPLHF.

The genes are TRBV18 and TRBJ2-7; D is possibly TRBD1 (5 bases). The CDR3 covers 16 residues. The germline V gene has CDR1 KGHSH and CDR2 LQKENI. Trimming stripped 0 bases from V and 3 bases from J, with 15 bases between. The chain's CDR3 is CASSPPQRAQGYEQYF. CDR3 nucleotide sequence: TGTGCCAGCTCACCACCGCAACGAGCCCAGGGCTACGAGCAGTACTTC. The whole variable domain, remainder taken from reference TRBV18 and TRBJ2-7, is NAGVMQNPRHLVRRRGQEARLRCSPMKGHSHVYWYRQLPEEGLKFMVYLQKENIIDESGMPKERFSAEFPKEGPSILRIQQVVRGDSAAYFCASSPPQRAQGYEQYFGPGTRLTVT.

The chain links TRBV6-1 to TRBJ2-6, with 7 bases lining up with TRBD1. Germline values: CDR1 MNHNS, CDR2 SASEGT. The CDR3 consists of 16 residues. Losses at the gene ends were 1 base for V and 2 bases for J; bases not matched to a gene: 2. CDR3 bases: TGTGCCAGCAGTGAAGTAAGGGGGCCTGGGGCCAACGTCCTGACTTTC. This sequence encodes CASSEVRGPGANVLTF.

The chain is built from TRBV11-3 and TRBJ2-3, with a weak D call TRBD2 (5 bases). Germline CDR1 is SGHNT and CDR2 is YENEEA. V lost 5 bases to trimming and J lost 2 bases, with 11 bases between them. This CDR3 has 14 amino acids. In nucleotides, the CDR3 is TGTGCCAGCAGCAACGGACTTTACACAGATACGCAGTATTTT. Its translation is CASSNGLYTDTQYF.

For the CDR3, the DNA is TGTGCCAGCATTGAGACAGGAGCCATTCAGCCCCAGCATTTT. Encoded protein: CASIETGAIQPQHF. The chain recombines TRBV6-1 with TRBJ1-5; D may be TRBD1 (6 bases). There are 14 residues in the CDR3. The V and J ends lost 7 bases and 6 bases respectively, with 16 bases between them. CDR1 is MNHNS and CDR2 is SASEGT in the germline V gene.

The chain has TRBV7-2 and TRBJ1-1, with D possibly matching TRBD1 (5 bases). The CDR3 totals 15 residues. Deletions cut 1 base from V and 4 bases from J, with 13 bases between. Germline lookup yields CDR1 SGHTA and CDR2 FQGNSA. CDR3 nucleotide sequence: TGTGCCAGCAGCTTAGTGGAGGGGATTGGCACTGAAGCTTTCTTT. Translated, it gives CASSLVEGIGTEAFF.

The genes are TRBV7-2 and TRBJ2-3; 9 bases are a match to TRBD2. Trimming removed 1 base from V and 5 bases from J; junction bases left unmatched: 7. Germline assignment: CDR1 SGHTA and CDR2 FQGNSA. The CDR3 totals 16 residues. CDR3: CASSLVGGGAGDTQYF. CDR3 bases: TGTGCCAGCAGCTTAGTCGGCGGGGGGGCAGGAGATACGCAGTATTTT.

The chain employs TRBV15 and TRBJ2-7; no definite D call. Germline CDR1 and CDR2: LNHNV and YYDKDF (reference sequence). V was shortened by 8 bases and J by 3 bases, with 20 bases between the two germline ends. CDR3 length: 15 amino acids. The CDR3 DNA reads TGTGCCACCGGCGTTCTAGGAGCCGCAAGCTACGAGCAGTACTTC. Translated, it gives CATGVLGAASYEQYF.

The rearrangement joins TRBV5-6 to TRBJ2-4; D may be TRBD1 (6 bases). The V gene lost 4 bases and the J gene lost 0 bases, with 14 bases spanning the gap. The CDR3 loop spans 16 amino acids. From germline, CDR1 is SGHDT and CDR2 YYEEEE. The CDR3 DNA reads TGTGCCAGCAGCACGGACAGTCTCCGAGCCAAAAACATTCAGTACTTC. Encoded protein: CASSTDSLRAKNIQYF.

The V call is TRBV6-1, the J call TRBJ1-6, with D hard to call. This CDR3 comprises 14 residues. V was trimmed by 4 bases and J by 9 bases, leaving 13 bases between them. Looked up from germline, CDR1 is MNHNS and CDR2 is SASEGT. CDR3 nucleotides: TGTGCCAGCAGTGGTCAGGCCCCAGGTTCACCCCTCCACTTT. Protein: CASSGQAPGSPLHF.

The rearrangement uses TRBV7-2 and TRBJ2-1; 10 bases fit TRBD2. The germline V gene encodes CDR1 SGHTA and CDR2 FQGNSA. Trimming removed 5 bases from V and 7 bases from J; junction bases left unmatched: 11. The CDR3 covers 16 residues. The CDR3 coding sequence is TGTGCCAGCAGCCCTAAAAGCGGGGGGGCCGCGAATGAGCAGTTCTTC. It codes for CASSPKSGGAANEQFF.

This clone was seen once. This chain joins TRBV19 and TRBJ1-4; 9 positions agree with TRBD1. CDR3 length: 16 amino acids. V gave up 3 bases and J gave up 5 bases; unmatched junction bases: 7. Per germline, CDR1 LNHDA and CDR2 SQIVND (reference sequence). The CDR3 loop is CASSIPGDRGNEKLFF. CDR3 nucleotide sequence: TGTGCCAGTAGTATTCCGGGCGACAGGGGGAATGAAAAACTGTTTTTT. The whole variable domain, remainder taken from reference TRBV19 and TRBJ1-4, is DGGITQSPKYLFRKEGQNVTLSCEQNLNHDAMYWYRQDPGQGLRLIYYSQIVNDFQKGDIAEGYSVSREKKESFPLTVTSAQKNPTAFYLCASSIPGDRGNEKLFFGSGTQLSVL.

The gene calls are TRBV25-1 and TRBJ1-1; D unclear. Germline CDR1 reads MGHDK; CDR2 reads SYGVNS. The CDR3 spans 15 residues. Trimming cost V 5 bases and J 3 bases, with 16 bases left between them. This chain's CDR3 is CASSQPWEGYTEAFF. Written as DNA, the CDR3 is TGTGCCAGCAGTCAACCCTGGGAGGGATACACTGAAGCTTTCTTT.

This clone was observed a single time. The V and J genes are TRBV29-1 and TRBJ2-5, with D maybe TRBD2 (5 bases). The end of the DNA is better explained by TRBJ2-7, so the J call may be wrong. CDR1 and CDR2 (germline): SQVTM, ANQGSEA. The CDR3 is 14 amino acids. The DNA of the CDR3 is TGCAGCGTTGGGGCAGTAGGGAGCTCCTACGAGCAGTACTTC. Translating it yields CSVGAVGSSYEQYF.

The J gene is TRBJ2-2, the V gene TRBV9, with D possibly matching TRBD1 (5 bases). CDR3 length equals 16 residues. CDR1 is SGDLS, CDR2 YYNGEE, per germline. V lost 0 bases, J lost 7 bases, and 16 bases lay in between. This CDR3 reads CASSVGIGVASGELFF. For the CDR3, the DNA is TGTGCCAGCAGCGTAGGAATAGGGGTCGCCAGCGGGGAGCTGTTTTTT.

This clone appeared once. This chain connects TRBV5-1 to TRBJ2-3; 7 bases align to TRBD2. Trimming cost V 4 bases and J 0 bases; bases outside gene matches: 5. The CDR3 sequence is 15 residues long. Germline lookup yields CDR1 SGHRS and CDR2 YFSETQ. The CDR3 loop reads CASSTSGVSTDTQYF. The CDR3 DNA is TGCGCCAGCAGCACGAGCGGGGTTAGCACAGATACGCAGTATTTT. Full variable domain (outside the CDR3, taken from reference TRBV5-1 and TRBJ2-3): KAGVTQTPRYLIKTRGQQVTLSCSPISGHRSVSWYQQTPGQGLQFLFEYFSETQRNKGNFPGRFSGRQFSNSRSEMNVSTLELGDSALYLCASSTSGVSTDTQYFGPGTRLTVL.

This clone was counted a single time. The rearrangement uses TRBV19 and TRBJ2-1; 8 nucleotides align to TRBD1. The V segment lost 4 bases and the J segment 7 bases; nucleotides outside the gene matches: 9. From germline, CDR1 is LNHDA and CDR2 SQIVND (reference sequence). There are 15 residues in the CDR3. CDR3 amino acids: CASSTGGSLGNEQFF. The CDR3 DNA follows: TGTGCCAGTAGTACAGGGGGCTCACTGGGGAATGAGCAGTTCTTC.

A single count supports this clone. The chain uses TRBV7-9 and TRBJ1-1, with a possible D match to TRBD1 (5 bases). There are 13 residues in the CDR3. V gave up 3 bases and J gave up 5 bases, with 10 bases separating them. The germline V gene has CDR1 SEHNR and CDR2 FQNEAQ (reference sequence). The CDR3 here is CASSLGEATEAFF. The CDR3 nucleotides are TGTGCCAGCAGCTTGGGGGAGGCGACTGAAGCTTTCTTT.

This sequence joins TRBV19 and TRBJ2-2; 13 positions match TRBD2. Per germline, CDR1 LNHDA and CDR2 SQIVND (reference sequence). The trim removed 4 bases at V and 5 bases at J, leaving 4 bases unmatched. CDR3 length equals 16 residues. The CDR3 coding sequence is TGTGCCAGTAGTACTTGGACTAGCGGGGGAACCGGGGAGCTGTTTTTT. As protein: CASSTWTSGGTGELFF.

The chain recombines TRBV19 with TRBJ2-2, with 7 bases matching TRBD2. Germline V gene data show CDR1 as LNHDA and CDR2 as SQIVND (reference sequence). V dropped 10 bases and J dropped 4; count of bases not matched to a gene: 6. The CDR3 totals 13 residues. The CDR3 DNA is TGTGCCACAGACAAGCGGGGCACCGGGGAGCTGTTTTTT. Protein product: CATDKRGTGELFF.

The chain's CDR3 is CASSILAAGVEKLFF. CDR3 DNA sequence: TGTGCCAGTAGTATTCTAGCGGCAGGGGTTGAAAAACTGTTTTTT. The genes are TRBV19 and TRBJ1-4; perhaps TRBD1 as D (6 bases). The CDR3 contains 15 residues. Germline CDR1 and CDR2: LNHDA and SQIVND (reference sequence). V lost 3 bases and J lost 7, with 15 bases in between.